These 22 T cell receptor beta chains share one sample of origin, sequenced in a study of spatial heterogeneity in lung cancer. TCRdb reprocessed the 5' RACE reads with MiXCR, giving one entry per CDR3 protein. The table shows about 41,000 distinct CDR3 sequences, with about 10% occurring only once. Time point specified: blood at routine non-recurrence follow-up after resection. The source was PBMCs, collected at follow-up. The receptor set was obtained from a female donor with early-stage non-small cell lung cancer.

This clonotype was detected only a few times. CDR3 sequence reads: CSVLRQGASYGYTF. The CDR3 nucleotides are TGCAGCGTACTCCGACAGGGGGCAAGCTATGGCTACACCTTC. J is TRBJ1-2 and V is TRBV29-1, with 10 bases fitting TRBD1. Germline-derived CDR1 and CDR2 are SQVTM and ANQGSEA. The CDR3 has 14 residues. The ends lost 6 bases at V and 4 bases at J; junction bases unmatched: 8.

This clonotype was seen ten or more times. CDR3 nucleotide sequence: TGTGCCAGCAGCTTGGGCAGTAACACTGAAGCTTTCTTT. Protein product: CASSLGSNTEAFF. The chain joins TRBV11-2 to TRBJ1-1; D is uncertain. V lost 3 bases and J lost 2, with 7 bases in between. Germline assignment: CDR1 SGHAT and CDR2 FQNNGV. The CDR3 sequence is 13 residues long.

This clonotype was picked up many times. V usage is TRBV5-5 and J usage is TRBJ2-1; either TRBD1 or TRBD2 may fit D (5 bases each). The CDR3 sequence is 14 residues long. Trimming left V 2 bases short and J 6 bases short, with 12 bases between. From germline, CDR1 is SGHKS and CDR2 YYEKEE (reference sequence). As DNA, the CDR3 is TGTGCCAGCAGCTTCAGAGGGGCGATCAATGAGCAGTTCTTC. Translation gives CASSFRGAINEQFF.

This clonotype was seen a handful of times. The chain employs TRBV10-3 and TRBJ2-5; D gene uncertain. V lost 1 base and J lost 4, with 4 bases in between. CDR1 ENHRY and CDR2 SYGVKD come from the germline V gene. CDR3 length equals 12 residues. CDR3 protein: CAISELGETQYF. The CDR3 nucleotides read TGTGCCATCAGTGAGTTGGGAGAGACCCAGTACTTC.

This clonotype occurred many times. The J gene is TRBJ1-5, the V gene TRBV4-1; D is unresolved. Germline loops: CDR1 MGHRA, CDR2 YSYEKL. The CDR3 spans 17 residues. Trimming took 4 bases from V and 2 from J, leaving 18 bases between them. The CDR3 nucleotides are TGCGCCAGCAGCCGGATCCCCACGATCCGAGGCAATCAGCCCCAGCATTTT. Its translation: CASSRIPTIRGNQPQHF.

The V and J genes are TRBV9 and TRBJ2-7; D might be TRBD1 or TRBD2, each matching 5 bases. Germline values: CDR1 SGDLS, CDR2 YYNGEE. The ends were cut back, 3 bases at V and 3 bases at J, with 13 bases in the middle. The length of the CDR3 is 14 residues. CDR3 nucleotides: TGTGCCAGCAGCGCCGTCTGGGACGACTACGAGCAGTACTTC. Residues: CASSAVWDDYEQYF.

This clonotype appeared a few times. This chain joins TRBV10-3 and TRBJ2-7; possibly TRBD1 or TRBD2 for D (5 bases each). The CDR3 is 12 residues long. Trimming removed 6 bases at V and 6 bases at J, with 12 bases between. The germline gives CDR1 ENHRY, CDR2 SYGVKD. The CDR3 nucleotides are TGTGCCATCAGCCTCAGGGAGAGCGAGCAGTACTTC. Its translation is CAISLRESEQYF.

This clonotype came up a few times. CDR3 in amino acids: CSASPGTEEAFF. The CDR3 DNA follows: TGCAGTGCTAGTCCGGGGACGGAAGAAGCTTTCTTT. V and J are TRBV20-1 and TRBJ1-1; tentatively, D is TRBD1 (5 bases). Germline V gives CDR1 DFQATT, CDR2 SNEGSKA (reference sequence). V was pared by 3 bases and J by 8 bases, with 13 bases between. This CDR3 has 12 amino acids.

The chain is built from TRBV3-1 and TRBJ1-2; D not certain. The CDR3 runs 16 residues. Germline CDR1 and CDR2: LGHDT and YNNKEL (reference sequence). Between the trimmed V and J ends, which lost 4 bases and 2 bases, there was a span of 17 bases. This chain's CDR3 is CASSPNPWQPNYGYTF. Written as DNA, the CDR3 is TGTGCCAGCAGCCCCAACCCCTGGCAGCCGAACTATGGCTACACCTTC.

This clonotype was observed a handful of times. The genes are TRBV7-2 and TRBJ2-2; D is undetermined. The V and J ends lost 1 base and 5 bases respectively, with 11 bases between them. Germline V gene lookup returns CDR1 SGHTA and CDR2 FQGNSA. The CDR3 length is 15 residues. The CDR3 coding sequence is TGTGCCAGCAGCTTAGTAGACGCTTTGACCGGGGAGCTGTTTTTT. Encoded protein: CASSLVDALTGELFF.

In its sample, this clonotype was seen a few times. The gene calls are TRBV20-1 and TRBJ2-4; the D gene is possibly TRBD1 (6 bases). Looked up from germline, CDR1 is DFQATT and CDR2 is SNEGSKA (reference sequence). The CDR3 covers 12 residues. Trimming pared 0 bases from V and 10 bases from J, leaving 10 bases between. CDR3 protein: CSARDRTDIQYF. The CDR3 nucleotides are TGCAGTGCTAGAGATCGGACAGATATTCAGTACTTC.

This clonotype has only a few counts. The chain employs TRBV20-1 and TRBJ1-4; D call uncertain. Germline V lookup: CDR1 DFQATT, CDR2 SNEGSKA (reference sequence). V was cut by 0 bases and J by 7 bases, with 15 bases left in between. The CDR3 spans 15 residues. This chain's CDR3 is CSARDVRVSPEKLFF. CDR3 in DNA: TGCAGTGCTAGAGATGTCCGGGTGTCCCCTGAAAAACTGTTTTTT.

This clonotype came up many times. The chain carries TRBV12-3 or TRBV12-4 and TRBJ2-1, with 11 positions matching TRBD2. V lost 1 base, J lost 15 bases, and 5 bases stayed unmatched. This CDR3 contains 13 residues. DNA for the CDR3: TGTGCCAGCAGTTTAGTAGGGACTAGCGGACGGTTCTTC. This sequence encodes CASSLVGTSGRFF.

The V call is TRBV7-9, the J call TRBJ2-1; D is unresolved. V lost 2 bases to trimming and J lost 6 bases, with 8 bases between them. This CDR3 contains 13 residues. Germline values: CDR1 SEHNR, CDR2 FQNEAQ (reference sequence). The CDR3 bases are TGTGCCAGCAGCTTATCCCAGCCCAATGAGCAGTTCTTC. This gives the protein CASSLSQPNEQFF.

The chain links TRBV12-3 or TRBV12-4 to TRBJ2-7; D remains ambiguous. CDR3 length: 13 amino acids. Trimming took 2 bases from V and 7 from J, leaving 12 bases between them. The CDR3 loop is CASSLTPLGEQYF. CDR3 sequence (DNA): TGTGCCAGCAGTTTAACCCCATTAGGGGAGCAGTACTTC.

This clonotype was seen a handful of times. V is TRBV7-8 and J is TRBJ1-1, with D uncertain. The CDR3 has 15 residues. Trimming cost V 5 bases and J 2 bases, with 15 bases left between them. The germline V gene has CDR1 SGHVS and CDR2 FQNEAQ. CDR3 nucleotides: TGTGCCAGCAGCCGAAAGTCCCCAGTAAACACTGAAGCTTTCTTT. Encoded protein: CASSRKSPVNTEAFF.

This clonotype was counted at least ten times. The chain links TRBV7-6 to TRBJ2-7, with D tentatively TRBD1 (6 bases). This CDR3 is built from 16 residues. Germline CDR1 and CDR2: SGHVS and FNYEAQ. Trimming left V 5 bases short and J 0 bases short, with 17 bases between. The CDR3 nucleotides are TGTGCCAGCAGCGAAGGACAGTTTAGGAGCTCCTACGAGCAGTACTTC. Its translation: CASSEGQFRSSYEQYF.

This clonotype turned up a few times. The V and J genes are TRBV12-3 or TRBV12-4 and TRBJ1-2; 7 nucleotides align to TRBD1. CDR3 size: 14 residues. The V gene end was trimmed by 4 bases and the J gene end by 7 bases; junction bases not matched to a gene: 9. CDR3 region: CASSSRLDRSGYTF. CDR3 DNA sequence: TGTGCCAGCAGTTCCCGTCTGGACAGGTCTGGCTACACCTTC.

This clonotype has at least ten counts. The chain employs TRBV7-9 and TRBJ1-1; D is undetermined. The length of the CDR3 is 13 residues. CDR1 and CDR2 (germline): SEHNR, FQNEAQ (reference sequence). V lost 6 bases, J lost 1 base, and 9 bases lay in between. The CDR3 region has the DNA TGTGCCAGCAGGGACCAACCGAACACTGAAGCTTTCTTT. This codes for CASRDQPNTEAFF. The complete variable domain, with remaining parts taken from reference TRBV7-9 and TRBJ1-1, reads DTGVSQNPRHKITKRGQNVTFRCDPISEHNRLYWYRQTLGQGPEFLTYFQNEAQLEKSRLLSDRFSAERPKGSFSTLEIQRTEQGDSAMYLCASRDQPNTEAFFGQGTRLTVV.

This chain links TRBV5-1 with TRBJ2-5, with a tentative D call TRBD1 (6 bases). V lost 5 bases, J lost 5 bases, and 19 bases lay in between. CDR3 length equals 15 residues. Germline V lookup: CDR1 SGHRS, CDR2 YFSETQ. This CDR3 is CASSPTGFPRETQYF. The CDR3, as DNA: TGCGCCAGCAGTCCCACAGGGTTTCCTCGGGAGACCCAGTACTTC. The full variable domain, with the rest looked up from reference TRBV5-1 and TRBJ2-5, is KAGVTQTPRYLIKTRGQQVTLSCSPISGHRSVSWYQQTPGQGLQFLFEYFSETQRNKGNFPGRFSGRQFSNSRSEMNVSTLELGDSALYLCASSPTGFPRETQYFGPGTRLLVL.

A few counts support this clonotype. This chain joins TRBV5-6 and TRBJ2-1; D gene ambiguous. Looked up from germline, CDR1 is SGHDT and CDR2 is YYEEEE. The V and J ends lost 1 base and 12 bases respectively, with 20 bases between them. The CDR3 is made up of 15 amino acids. CDR3 in DNA: TGTGCCAGCAGCTTGATAGATAAGTGGGTGGACGGGCAGTTCTTC. The encoded protein is CASSLIDKWVDGQFF. Together with reference TRBV5-6 and TRBJ2-1, the CDR3 gives the full variable domain: DAGVTQSPTHLIKTRGQQVTLRCSPKSGHDTVSWYQQALGQGPQFIFQYYEEEERQRGNFPDRFSGHQFPNYSSELNVNALLLGDSALYLCASSLIDKWVDGQFFGPGTRLTVL.

This clonotype was seen a few times. V gene TRBV27 combines with J gene TRBJ2-1; TRBD2 agrees at 10 bases. The CDR3 has 16 residues. V lost 4 bases, J lost 5 bases, and 8 bases stayed unmatched. The V gene's germline CDR1 is MNHEY and CDR2 SMNVEV (reference sequence). CDR3 protein: CASSSGAGGPHNEQFF. In DNA, the CDR3 is TGTGCCAGCAGTTCGGGAGCGGGGGGGCCCCACAATGAGCAGTTCTTC.